These 11 T cell receptor beta chains came from one sample sequenced in a study of metastatic and nonmetastatic thyroid tumors. TCRdb reassembled clones from the PCR reads with MiXCR. The table has about 19,000 clones, roughly 25% seen once; the top ten hold about 3.5%. The entire patient cohort was treatment-naive prior to thyroid surgery. Sequenced sample: blood. The receptors come from a male donor with papillary thyroid cancer or a benign thyroid nodule (not recorded which). Some clones in this sample may be carry-over from other donors' samples.

This chain joins TRBV12-3 or TRBV12-4 and TRBJ2-7; D perhaps matches TRBD1 (5 bases). V dropped 3 bases and J dropped 5 bases, with 11 bases sitting between them. This CDR3 region has 13 residues. The CDR3 is CASSFPGKHEQYF. The CDR3 DNA follows: TGTGCCAGCAGTTTTCCAGGGAAACACGAGCAGTACTTC.

By sample fraction, this clone is medium-sized. The chain joins TRBV19 to TRBJ2-7; 10 nucleotides line up with TRBD1. The germline V gene has CDR1 LNHDA and CDR2 SQIVND (reference sequence). The V segment lost 4 bases and the J segment 4 bases; nucleotides outside the gene matches: 7. The CDR3 has 15 residues. CDR3 bases: TGTGCCAGTAGTAGCATGACAGGGGGCTTTTACGAGCAGTACTTC. Translation: CASSSMTGGFYEQYF.

This clone came up many times. This sequence joins TRBV6-2 or TRBV6-3 and TRBJ2-7; 14 bases line up with TRBD2. The germline gives CDR1 MNHEY, CDR2 SVGEGT. The CDR3 runs 16 residues. Trimming took 5 bases from V and 6 from J; bases not matched to a gene: 9. This CDR3 is CASSVGLAGALVEQYF. Written as DNA, the CDR3 is TGTGCCAGCAGTGTGGGACTAGCGGGGGCCCTTGTCGAGCAGTACTTC.

This clone has ten or more counts. This chain joins TRBV4-1 and TRBJ1-4; a possible D gene is TRBD1 (5 bases). Germline CDR1 reads MGHRA; CDR2 reads YSYEKL. The CDR3 covers 15 residues. V was pared by 4 bases and J by 7 bases, with 16 bases between. CDR3 coding DNA: TGCGCCAGCAGCCGGGGGGAGGGGAGCGGTGAAAAACTGTTTTTT. Amino acids: CASSRGEGSGEKLFF.

As to this clone: Germline and junction disagree at one end, which may indicate a read error. This chain links TRBV10-1 with TRBJ2-7, with D unresolved. This CDR3 comprises 9 residues. Germline CDR1 is WNHNN and CDR2 is SYGVQD (reference sequence). CDR3 nucleotide sequence: TGCGCCAGCAGAGTACCCTTCTGTTTC. It translates to CASRVPFCF.

Within the sample, this clone is medium-sized. The J gene is TRBJ1-6, the V gene TRBV6-1; 7 nucleotides line up with TRBD1. The germline gives CDR1 MNHNS, CDR2 SASEGT. The CDR3 sequence is 14 residues long. V lost 7 bases to trimming and J lost 6 bases; unmatched junction nucleotides: 6. The DNA of the CDR3 is TGTGCCAGCAATCCCACAGGGGCTAATTCACCCCTCCACTTT. Its translation: CASNPTGANSPLHF.

The chain employs TRBV4-1 and TRBJ1-6; D is unresolved. Germline values: CDR1 MGHRA, CDR2 YSYEKL. Trimming removed 0 bases at V and 6 bases at J, with 9 bases between. This CDR3 has 15 residues. Here the CDR3 DNA reads TGCGCCAGCAGCCAAGAACACAAGAGTAATTCACCCCTCCACTTT. Protein sequence: CASSQEHKSNSPLHF.

The chain links TRBV12-5 to TRBJ2-1; D is unresolved. The CDR3 covers 13 residues. The V end was cut by 3 bases, the J end by 2 bases, with 5 bases between. Looked up from germline, CDR1 is LGHNT and CDR2 is FRNRAP. CDR3 DNA sequence: TGTGCTAGTGGTTTCTCAACCTACAATGAGCAGTTCTTC. This sequence encodes CASGFSTYNEQFF.

This clone was detected many times. The rearrangement uses TRBV9 and TRBJ2-3, with 12 bases matching TRBD2. CDR1 and CDR2 (germline): SGDLS, YYNGEE. The trim removed 4 bases at V and 6 bases at J, leaving 9 bases unmatched. This CDR3 is 16 amino acids long. The CDR3 region has the DNA TGTGCCAGCAGCACGGGACTAGCGGGTTTTTTTGATACGCAGTATTTT. Amino acid sequence: CASSTGLAGFFDTQYF. The full variable domain, in which reference TRBV9 and TRBJ2-3 provide the parts outside the CDR3, is DSGVTQTPKHLITATGQRVTLRCSPRSGDLSVYWYQQSLDQGLQFLIQYYNGEERAKGNILERFSAQQFPDLHSELNLSSLELGDSALYFCASSTGLAGFFDTQYFGPGTRLTVL.

This sequence joins TRBV20-1 and TRBJ1-2; a possible D gene is TRBD1 (5 bases). CDR3 size: 12 residues. The germline V and J ends were trimmed by 3 bases and 8 bases, with 13 bases remaining between them. CDR1 is DFQATT, CDR2 SNEGSKA, per germline (reference sequence). The CDR3 sequence: CSASTTGLGYTF. DNA of the CDR3: TGCAGTGCTAGTACTACAGGTCTCGGCTACACCTTC.

This clone has only a few counts. A read error may account for a junction end that differs from germline. The chain joins TRBV12-3 or TRBV12-4 to TRBJ2-3, with D possibly being TRBD2 (6 bases). The CDR3 is 17 residues long. The CDR3 is CASSLELEGSRTDTQYF. As DNA, the CDR3 is TGTGCCAGCAGTTTAGAGCTGGAGGGGTCACGCACAGATACTCAGTATTTT.